This is a list of T cell receptor beta chains from one sample in a study of cytomegalovirus exposure and HLA in healthy donors. Some clones are missing from TCRdb's copy, which holds only in-frame ones; the method was immunoSEQ multiplex PCR. The table has some 130,000 clones, approximately 80% seen once. Sequencing used PBMCs. These receptors were obtained from a male donor in good health and CMV-seropositive. The CDR3 runs from the conserved cysteine through the conserved F or W. Part of the rows lack a size; the others show once, few, many or a class for expanded clones.

cdr3_aa | j_call | v_call | clone_size
CASSSPRPGLAGRSSYNEQFF | TRBJ2-1 | TRBV5-1 | .
CASSELPLSYEQYF | TRBJ2-7 | TRBV6-1 | .
CASFSGNTYEQYF | TRBJ2-7 | TRBV28 | .
CASSPGPATNEKLFF | TRBJ1-4 | TRBV6-1 | once
CARTEGLTDTQYF | TRBJ2-3 | TRBV30 | .
CASSPTPYGYTF | TRBJ1-2 | TRBV6-6 | .
CASSYVFSGGNYGYTF | TRBJ1-2 | TRBV6-5 | .
CASSLVLGEADTQYF | TRBJ2-3 | TRBV5-1 | .
CASSSTSGSIDTQYF | TRBJ2-3 | TRBV27 | .
CASSEERGIGYEQYF | TRBJ2-7 | TRBV2 | .
CASSSPNAEQFF | TRBJ2-1 | TRBV5-6 | .
CASSPSMASGTLYEQYF | TRBJ2-7 | TRBV9 | .
CASSVGPGLAGAEQFF | TRBJ2-1 | TRBV9 | .
CASIPSGLGSYEQYF | TRBJ2-7 | TRBV6-6 | .
CASRARLNRDTDTQYF | TRBJ2-3 | TRBV19 | .
CASSTRLAGVSYEQYF | TRBJ2-7 | TRBV19 | .
CASIISGRAGEQFF | TRBJ2-1 | TRBV28 | .
CASSSGSPRSIQYF | TRBJ2-4 | TRBV2 | once
CASSLWGVLNTEAFF | TRBJ1-1 | TRBV7-8 | .